Each of the 24 T cell receptor beta chains below was sequenced from the same sample in a study of blood T cell repertoires in COVID-19. The table came from immunoSEQ multiplex PCR; TCRdb's copy has only in-frame clones and leaves some out. Counted here are 150,000 or so clones, 60% to 85% occurring once; the ten biggest clones make up approximately 7.6%. The sample taken for sequencing was peripheral blood. These receptors all come from a woman aged 55-75 years with COVID-19, enrolled during active disease.

The V and J genes are TRBV10-3 and TRBJ1-3; 7 nucleotides agree with TRBD1. Per germline, CDR1 ENHRY and CDR2 SYGVKD. Germline trimming cut 0 bases from V and 14 bases from J; bases unmatched to any gene: 13. CDR3 length: 15 amino acids. CDR3 loop: CAISESYGTALMVYF. In DNA form, the CDR3 reads TGTGCCATCAGTGAGTCGTATGGGACAGCATTGATGGTATATTTT.

This clone was seen only once. The chain recombines TRBV27 with TRBJ1-4; D may be TRBD1 (6 bases). Deletions cut 8 bases from V and 14 bases from J, with 33 bases between. The CDR3 sequence is 17 residues long. CDR1 MNHEY and CDR2 SMNVEV come from the germline V gene (reference sequence). CDR3 coding DNA: TGTGCCAGCGGACGTAAAGGGGAACAGGGCGTTGCCCAGGCGCTGTTTTTT. Protein sequence: CASGRKGEQGVAQALFF.

This chain uses TRBV19 with TRBJ1-5; the D gene is possibly TRBD1 (6 bases). The V gene's germline CDR1 is LNHDA and CDR2 SQIVND (reference sequence). The V and J ends lost 5 bases and 6 bases respectively, with 11 bases between them. CDR3 length: 13 residues. The CDR3 reads CASSGTGFQPQHF. DNA of the CDR3: TGTGCCAGTAGTGGTACAGGGTTTCAGCCCCAGCATTTT.

The chain carries TRBV5-4 and TRBJ2-2; the match to TRBD1 covers 9 bases. The CDR3 contains 16 residues. With 3 bases clipped from V and 2 bases from J, the junction kept 5 bases outside the gene matches. CDR1 and CDR2 from the germline V gene are SGHNT and YYREEE (reference sequence). The CDR3 DNA reads as TGTGCCAGCAGCTCCGGGACAGGGATTAACACCGGGGAGCTGTTTTTT. Translation gives CASSSGTGINTGELFF.

The chain is built from TRBV7-9 and TRBJ1-2; D uncertain. Germline CDR1 SEHNR, CDR2 FQNEAQ (reference sequence). V was clipped by 5 bases and J by 7 bases, with 14 bases between them. The CDR3 consists of 13 residues. The CDR3 loop is CASSPTGSGGYTF. The CDR3 bases are TGTGCCAGCAGCCCCACGGGTTCGGGTGGCTACACCTTC.

The J gene is TRBJ2-2, the V gene TRBV7-2; D is uncertain. CDR3 length equals 15 residues. The V gene's germline CDR1 is SGHTA and CDR2 FQGNSA. V lost 5 bases, J lost 6 bases, and 16 bases lay in between. In DNA form, the CDR3 reads TGTGCCAGCAGCGAATCCGGAACAAGCGCCGGGGAGCTGTTTTTT. It encodes CASSESGTSAGELFF.

The chain joins TRBV2 to TRBJ1-2; D possibly corresponds to TRBD1 (5 bases). Germline CDR1 SNHLY, CDR2 FYNNEI. The CDR3 has 14 residues. V lost 6 bases to trimming and J lost 4 bases, with 15 bases between them. The CDR3 region has the DNA TGTGCCAGCAGCGACGGGGGAACGGGCTATGGCTACACCTTC. Protein: CASSDGGTGYGYTF.

The chain recombines TRBV11-1 with TRBJ2-5, with D possibly being TRBD2 (5 bases). This CDR3 region has 14 residues. Germline CDR1 is SGHAT and CDR2 is FQDESV (reference sequence). The V end lost 2 bases, the J end lost 4 bases, and 11 bases lay between the germline ends. Here the CDR3 reads CASSLRRGRETQYF. As DNA, the CDR3 is TGTGCCAGCAGCTTACGCCGGGGTCGAGAGACCCAGTACTTC.

This clone has a single count. This sequence joins TRBV7-2 and TRBJ2-1; 7 positions agree with TRBD1. CDR3 length: 17 amino acids. CDR1 and CDR2 from the germline V gene are SGHTA and FQGNSA. V lost 2 bases, J lost 8 bases, and 15 bases stayed unmatched. CDR3 sequence (DNA): TGTGCCAGCAGCTTATTCGGAAGACAGGGATTACACGATGAGCAGTTCTTC. It translates to CASSLFGRQGLHDEQFF.

The chain combines TRBV3-1 (or the pseudogene TRBV3-2) with TRBJ1-2, with no clear D. Germline V gene data show CDR1 as LGHDT and CDR2 as YNNKEL (reference sequence). The V end was cut by 4 bases, the J end by 5 bases, with 23 bases between. The CDR3 sequence is 17 residues long. The CDR3 region has the DNA TGTGCCAGCAGCCCCAACATCGGGGAGTCTTCCTGGTATGGCTACACCTTC. Its translation is CASSPNIGESSWYGYTF.

This clone was detected only a few times. The chain uses TRBV3-1 (or the pseudogene TRBV3-2) and TRBJ1-6, with D possibly matching TRBD1 (5 bases). Deletions cut 1 base from V and 5 bases from J, with 6 bases between. This CDR3 is 14 amino acids long. Germline V gives CDR1 LGHDT, CDR2 YNNKEL (reference sequence). The CDR3: CASSQGQHNSPLHF. CDR3 in DNA: TGTGCCAGCAGCCAAGGACAGCATAATTCACCCCTCCACTTT.

This chain uses TRBV28 with TRBJ2-7; D uncertain. Between the trimmed V and J ends, which lost 2 bases and 6 bases, there was a span of 11 bases. Germline CDR1 and CDR2: MDHEN and SYDVKM. This CDR3 is 13 amino acids long. The CDR3 spells CASSLGQISEQYF. CDR3 sequence (DNA): TGTGCCAGCAGTTTAGGCCAGATCTCCGAGCAGTACTTC.

The rearrangement links TRBV6-6 to TRBJ2-5; tentatively, D is TRBD2 (6 bases). Germline V gene lookup returns CDR1 MNHNY and CDR2 SVGAGI (reference sequence). The CDR3 is made up of 14 amino acids. With 2 bases removed from V and 5 bases from J, the gap between germline ends came to 12 bases. The CDR3 region has the DNA TGTGCCAGCAGTTACATACGCGGAGGGGAGACCCAGTACTTC. It translates to CASSYIRGGETQYF.

CDR3 nucleotide sequence: TGTGCCAGTAGAGACAGGGCCTATAGCAATCAGCCCCAGCATTTT. It translates to CASRDRAYSNQPQHF. J is TRBJ1-5 and V is TRBV28; TRBD1 aligns across 7 bases. V was clipped by 9 bases and J by 0 bases; unmatched bases: 8. The CDR3 sequence is 15 residues long. Per the germline V gene, CDR1 is MDHEN and CDR2 is SYDVKM.

The chain combines TRBV4-2 with TRBJ1-6; 8 nucleotides line up with TRBD1. The CDR3 contains 13 residues. Germline V lookup: CDR1 LGHNA, CDR2 YNFKEQ. Trimming at V came to 7 bases and at J to 17 bases, leaving 13 bases not matched to a gene. The CDR3 coding sequence is TGTGCCAGCAACTTCTCCCCAGGGGGCGACGTCCACTTT. Its protein is CASNFSPGGDVHF.

J is TRBJ2-3 and V is TRBV7-9, with 7 bases matching TRBD1. This CDR3 is built from 13 residues. J lost 4 bases, V lost 4 bases, and 2 bases had no gene match. The germline V gene has CDR1 SEHNR and CDR2 FQNEAQ (reference sequence). CDR3 bases: TGTGCCAGCAGCTACCAGGGGGCAGATACGCAGTATTTT. Translation gives CASSYQGADTQYF.

The chain employs TRBV5-1 and TRBJ2-7; 9 positions match TRBD2. The CDR3 spans 13 residues. The germline gives CDR1 SGHRS, CDR2 YFSETQ. Losses at the gene ends were 5 bases for V and 2 bases for J; bases not matched to a gene: 2. In DNA form, the CDR3 reads TGCGCCAGCAGTAGCGGGAGTACCTACGAGCAGTACTTC. It translates to CASSSGSTYEQYF.

CDR3 sequence reads: CASSTAQGADSPLHF. The CDR3 bases are TGTGCCAGTAGTACCGCCCAGGGGGCAGATTCACCCCTCCACTTT. This chain links TRBV19 with TRBJ1-6; 8 bases are a match to TRBD1. Per the germline V gene, CDR1 is LNHDA and CDR2 is SQIVND (reference sequence). V shed 4 bases and J 8 bases; nucleotides not matched to a gene: 7. The CDR3 spans 15 residues.

The rearrangement links TRBV5-1 to TRBJ2-6, with a weak D call TRBD1 (6 bases). Germline V gene sequence: CDR1 SGHRS, CDR2 YFSETQ. There are 17 residues in the CDR3. Between the trimmed V and J ends, which lost 4 bases and 0 bases, there was a span of 14 bases. CDR3: CASSPSGQNSGANVLTF. The CDR3, as DNA: TGCGCCAGCAGCCCATCGGGACAAAACTCTGGGGCCAACGTCCTGACTTTC.

This clone was found a few times. The chain joins TRBV7-2 to TRBJ2-1, with 8 bases that match TRBD2. Germline lookup yields CDR1 SGHTA and CDR2 FQGNSA. The J segment lost 4 bases and the V segment lost 3 bases, leaving 5 bases of the junction unmatched. The CDR3 loop spans 15 amino acids. CDR3 sequence: CASSFRTSGYNEQFF. CDR3 bases: TGTGCCAGCAGCTTTCGTACTAGCGGATACAATGAGCAGTTCTTC.

J is TRBJ2-7 and V is TRBV11-2; TRBD2 aligns across 10 bases. The V and J ends lost 3 bases and 2 bases, in that order; junction bases with no gene match: 1. Germline assignment: CDR1 SGHAT and CDR2 FQNNGV. The CDR3 sequence is 14 residues long. CDR3 amino acids: CASSFGLAAYEQYV. The CDR3 region has the DNA TGTGCCAGCAGCTTCGGACTAGCGGCCTACGAGCAGTACGTC.

V and J are TRBV5-4 and TRBJ2-4; 7 bases align to TRBD1. The V gene end was trimmed by 0 bases and the J gene end by 1 base; junction bases not matched to a gene: 4. The germline V gene has CDR1 SGHNT and CDR2 YYREEE (reference sequence). The CDR3 runs 16 residues. CDR3 residues: CASSLGGGQAKNIQYF. CDR3 nucleotides: TGTGCCAGCAGCTTGGGAGGGGGCCAGGCCAAAAACATTCAGTACTTC.

The V call is TRBV11-2, the J call TRBJ2-1; 14 bases line up with TRBD2. The J segment lost 7 bases and the V segment lost 1 base, leaving 9 bases of the junction unmatched. The CDR3 is made up of 18 amino acids. CDR1 and CDR2 (germline): SGHAT, FQNNGV. CDR3 amino acids: CASSLAPGTSGRGNEQFF. DNA of the CDR3: TGTGCCAGCAGCTTAGCACCCGGGACTAGCGGGAGAGGGAATGAGCAGTTCTTC.

V and J are TRBV5-1 and TRBJ1-1, with TRBD1 matching over 10 bases. This CDR3 has 15 residues. Germline loops: CDR1 SGHRS, CDR2 YFSETQ. V trimming: 2 bases; J trimming: 6 bases; junction bases outside the gene matches: 7. CDR3 amino acids: CASSLIMGTGAEAFF. CDR3 bases: TGCGCCAGCAGCTTAATCATGGGGACAGGGGCTGAAGCTTTCTTT.